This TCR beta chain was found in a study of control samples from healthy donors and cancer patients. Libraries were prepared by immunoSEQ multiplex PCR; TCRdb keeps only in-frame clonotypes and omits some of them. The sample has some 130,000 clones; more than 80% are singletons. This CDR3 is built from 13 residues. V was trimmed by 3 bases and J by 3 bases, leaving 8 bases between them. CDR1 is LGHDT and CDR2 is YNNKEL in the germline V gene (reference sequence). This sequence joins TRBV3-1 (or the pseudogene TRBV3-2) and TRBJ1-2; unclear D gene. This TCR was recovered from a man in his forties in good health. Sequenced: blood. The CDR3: CASSQTGDYGYTF. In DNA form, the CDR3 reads TGTGCCAGCAGCCAGACTGGGGACTATGGCTACACCTTC.